The 9 T cell receptor beta chains in this list originate from one sample, sequenced in a study of OX40 agonist ivuxolimab in advanced cancers. Repertoires were generated with immunoSEQ multiplex PCR, while TCRdb's copy carries only in-frame clones and drops some. The sample lists around 80,000 clones, 85% seen once, with 0.53% in the top ten. This material consisted of CD4+ or CD8+ T cells sorted from blood, taken in a trial of the OX40 agonist ivuxolimab. The receptors derive from an adult with an advanced solid tumor such as melanoma, head and neck, liver or kidney cancer.

This clone was detected only once. V gene TRBV28 combines with J gene TRBJ1-5; D is uncertain. This CDR3 has 15 amino acids. Between the trimmed V and J ends, which lost 6 bases and 3 bases, there was a span of 15 bases. Germline V gene data show CDR1 as MDHEN and CDR2 as SYDVKM. CDR3 residues: CASRTFSGFNQPQHF. The CDR3 coding sequence is TGTGCCAGCAGGACGTTTTCGGGCTTCAATCAGCCCCAGCATTTT.

The chain couples TRBV10-2 to TRBJ1-4; no clear D. The CDR3 loop spans 14 amino acids. V lost 7 bases to trimming and J lost 5 bases, with 14 bases between them. CDR1 and CDR2 (germline): WSHSY, SAAADI. CDR3 protein: CASTGRFPNEKLFF. The DNA of the CDR3 is TGCGCCAGCACCGGACGGTTTCCAAATGAAAAACTGTTTTTT.

The chain combines TRBV2 with TRBJ1-5; TRBD1 agrees at 7 bases. The germline V gene has CDR1 SNHLY and CDR2 FYNNEI. Unmatched junction bases numbered 3, after V lost 8 bases and J lost 5 bases. The CDR3 spans 12 residues. The DNA of the CDR3 is TGTGCCAGCGACGACAGGGATCAGCCCCAGCATTTT. Its translation: CASDDRDQPQHF.

This chain links TRBV5-1 with TRBJ1-3; D unresolved. CDR3 length equals 14 residues. The V gene's germline CDR1 is SGHRS and CDR2 YFSETQ. The V end was cut by 6 bases, the J end by 0 bases, with 10 bases between. The chain's CDR3 is CASKRESSGNTIYF. In DNA, the CDR3 is TGCGCCAGCAAGAGGGAGAGCTCTGGAAACACCATATATTTT. Combining the CDR3 with reference TRBV5-1 and TRBJ1-3 gives the whole variable domain KAGVTQTPRYLIKTRGQQVTLSCSPISGHRSVSWYQQTPGQGLQFLFEYFSETQRNKGNFPGRFSGRQFSNSRSEMNVSTLELGDSALYLCASKRESSGNTIYFGEGSWLTVV.

The chain joins TRBV28 to TRBJ1-6, with D tentatively TRBD1 (5 bases). Trimming took 5 bases from V and 6 from J, leaving 14 bases between them. There are 15 residues in the CDR3. CDR1 and CDR2 (germline): MDHEN, SYDVKM. CDR3 in amino acids: CASSGGTGANSPLHF. CDR3 bases: TGTGCCAGCAGTGGGGGGACGGGAGCTAATTCACCCCTCCACTTT.

The chain employs TRBV10-3 and TRBJ1-2; no clear D gene. The CDR3 extends over 14 amino acids. The germline V gene has CDR1 ENHRY and CDR2 SYGVKD. The V end was cut by 3 bases, the J end by 6 bases, with 14 bases between. CDR3 DNA: TGTGCCATCAGTGAAGGAAGGGTTACGGATGGCTACACCTTC. Translation: CAISEGRVTDGYTF.

The CDR3 DNA reads as TGTGCCAGCAGCCGAGACGGACTGAGAGCTAACTATGGCTACACCTTC. It yields the protein CASSRDGLRANYGYTF. J is TRBJ1-2 and V is TRBV14, with D unclear. CDR3 length equals 16 residues. Between the trimmed V and J ends, which lost 4 bases and 0 bases, there was a span of 15 bases. Germline V gene sequence: CDR1 SGHDN, CDR2 FVKESK.

This chain joins TRBV7-2 and TRBJ2-3; D ambiguous. The V end lost 1 base, the J end lost 3 bases, and 5 bases lay between the germline ends. This CDR3 is 13 amino acids long. Germline V gene data show CDR1 as SGHTA and CDR2 as FQGNSA. The CDR3 loop reads CASSLDATDTQYF. CDR3 nucleotides: TGTGCCAGCAGCTTAGACGCTACAGATACGCAGTATTTT.

The V call is TRBV6-5, the J call TRBJ1-1; D uncertain. CDR1 MNHEY and CDR2 SVGAGI come from the germline V gene. The CDR3 sequence is 13 residues long. The V and J ends lost 5 bases and 6 bases respectively, with 13 bases between them. CDR3 in amino acids: CASSHPGSAEAFF. CDR3 DNA sequence: TGTGCCAGCAGTCATCCCGGGTCGGCTGAAGCTTTCTTT.